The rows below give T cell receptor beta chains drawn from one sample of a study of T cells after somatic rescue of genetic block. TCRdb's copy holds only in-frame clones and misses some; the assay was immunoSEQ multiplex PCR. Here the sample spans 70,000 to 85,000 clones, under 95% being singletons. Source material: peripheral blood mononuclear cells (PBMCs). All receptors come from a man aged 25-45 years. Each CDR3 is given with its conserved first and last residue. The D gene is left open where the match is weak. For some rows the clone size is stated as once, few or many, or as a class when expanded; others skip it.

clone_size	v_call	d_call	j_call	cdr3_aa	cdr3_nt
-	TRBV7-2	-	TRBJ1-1	CASSPTSNMNTEAFF	TGTGCCAGCAGCCCGACCAGTAATATGAACACTGAAGCTTTCTTT
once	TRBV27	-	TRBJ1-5	CASSLGTGQPQHF	TGTGCCAGCAGTTTAGGGACGGGGCAGCCCCAGCATTTT
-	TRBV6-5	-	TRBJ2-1	CASTDGLYNEQFF	TGTGCCAGCACGGACGGACTCTACAATGAGCAGTTCTTC
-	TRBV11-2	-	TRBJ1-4	CASTGGTIQSTNEKLFF	TGTGCCAGCACGGGTGGCACCATCCAGTCAACTAATGAAAAACTGTTTTTT
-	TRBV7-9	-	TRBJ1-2	CASSFEGYGYTF	TGTGCCAGCAGCTTCGAAGGCTATGGCTACACCTTC
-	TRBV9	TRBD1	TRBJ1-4	CASSVRDSVNEKLFF	TGTGCCAGCAGCGTCCGGGACAGTGTTAATGAAAAACTGTTTTTT
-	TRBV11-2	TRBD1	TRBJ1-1	CASSPNRGTEAFF	TGTGCCAGCAGTCCGAACAGGGGAACTGAAGCTTTCTTT
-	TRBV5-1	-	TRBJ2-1	CASSPGGTGNNEQFF	TGCGCCAGCAGCCCGGGGGGGACAGGAAACAATGAGCAGTTCTTC
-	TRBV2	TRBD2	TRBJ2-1	CASSLRTSEGSGEQFF	TGTGCCAGCAGCCTGAGGACTAGCGAAGGTAGCGGGGAGCAGTTCTTC
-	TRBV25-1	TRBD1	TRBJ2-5	CASSEYPGGETQYF	TGTGCCAGCAGTGAATATCCAGGGGGAGAGACCCAGTACTTC
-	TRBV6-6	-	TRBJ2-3	CASSYSSATDTQYF	TGTGCCAGCAGTTACTCTAGCGCAACAGATACGCAGTATTTT
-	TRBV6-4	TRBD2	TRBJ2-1	CASSDSGLGGDEQFF	TGTGCCAGCAGTGACTCAGGACTAGGCGGTGATGAGCAGTTCTTC
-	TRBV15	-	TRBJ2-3	CATSPGYTDTQYF	TGTGCCACCAGCCCCGGTTACACAGATACGCAGTATTTT
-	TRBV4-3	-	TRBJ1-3	CASSQELGVLTGNTIYF	TGCGCCAGCAGCCAAGAACTCGGGGTCCTTACGGGAAACACCATATATTTT
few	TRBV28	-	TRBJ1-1	CASSLVQGRGTEAFF	TGTGCCAGCAGTTTGGTTCAGGGACGGGGGACTGAAGCTTTCTTT
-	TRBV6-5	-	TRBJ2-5	CASRRQSTQETQYF	TGTGCCAGCAGAAGACAGAGTACCCAAGAGACCCAGTACTTC
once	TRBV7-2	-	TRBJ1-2	CASSFSNYGYTF	TGTGCCAGCAGCTTTTCTAACTATGGCTACACCTTC
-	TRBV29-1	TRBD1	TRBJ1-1	CSATGTGNTEAFF	TGCAGCGCTACCGGGACAGGGAACACTGAAGCTTTCTTT
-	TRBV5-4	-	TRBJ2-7	CASSLGLGVGEQYF	TGTGCCAGCAGCTTGGGTCTAGGGGTGGGAGAGCAGTACTTC
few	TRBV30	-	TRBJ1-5	CAWSVRPTGNNQPQHF	TGTGCCTGGAGTGTCCGCCCGACTGGCAACAATCAGCCCCAGCATTTT
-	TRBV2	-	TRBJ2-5	CASSEIETQYF	TGTGCCAGCAGTGAAATAGAGACCCAGTACTTC
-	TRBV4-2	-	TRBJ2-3	CASSQVGTRAEGTDTQYF	TGTGCCAGCAGCCAAGTCGGTACCAGGGCGGAAGGCACAGATACGCAGTATTTT
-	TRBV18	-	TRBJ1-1	CASSPGGNEAFF	TGTGCCAGCTCACCTGGTGGCAACGAAGCTTTCTTT
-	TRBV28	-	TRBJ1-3	CASRPTAGGRTGNTIYF	TGTGCCAGCAGGCCCACGGCCGGGGGAAGAACTGGAAACACCATATATTTT
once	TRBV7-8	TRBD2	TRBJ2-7	CASRYFAGVTGEQYF	TGTGCCAGCAGATACTTTGCGGGGGTCACTGGCGAGCAGTACTTC
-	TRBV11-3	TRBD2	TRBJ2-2	CASSLGTSGMTGELFF	TGTGCCAGCAGCCTGGGGACTAGCGGGATGACCGGGGAGCTGTTTTTT
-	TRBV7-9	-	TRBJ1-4	CASSLEATNEKLFF	TGTGCCAGCAGCTTAGAAGCAACTAATGAAAAACTGTTTTTT
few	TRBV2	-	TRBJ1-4	CASRARGAGVNEKLFF	TGTGCCAGCAGAGCTCGGGGGGCAGGGGTTAATGAAAAACTGTTTTTT
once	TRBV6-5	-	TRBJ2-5	CASSSSTGGETQYF	TGTGCCAGCAGTTCGTCGACAGGAGGGGAGACCCAGTACTTC
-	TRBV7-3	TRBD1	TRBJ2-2	CASSSTRGDRKGELFF	TGTGCCAGCAGCTCCACACGCGGGGACAGGAAGGGGGAGCTGTTTTTT
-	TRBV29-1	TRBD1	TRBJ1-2	CSIEDRGDYGYTF	TGCAGCATAGAGGACAGGGGGGACTATGGCTACACCTTC
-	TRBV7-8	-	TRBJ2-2	CADQEQEIPGELFF	TGTGCCGACCAGGAACAGGAAATTCCGGGGGAGCTGTTTTTT
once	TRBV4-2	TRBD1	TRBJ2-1	CASSQTTQGYNEQFF	TGTGCCAGCAGCCAAACTACACAGGGGTACAATGAGCAGTTCTTC
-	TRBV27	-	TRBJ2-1	CASSLSLSPYNEQFF	TGTGCCAGCAGTTTATCTTTAAGTCCCTACAATGAGCAGTTCTTC